This note documents a single T cell receptor (beta chain) sequence. Its matching antigen is unknown. Via 5' RACE with UMI labels, TRB cDNA libraries were prepared. TCRdb re-analyzed the 5' RACE reads; it lists each CDR3 protein once, without DNA. The listing contains some 150,000 distinct CDR3 sequences. Germline V CDR1 and CDR2: LGHNA, YSLEER. The CDR3 is 15 residues long. This sample is part of a study of CXCR3-negative and CXCR3-positive naive CD8 T cells. Study-level findings and limits: Memory CD8+ cells showed much lower diversity, while both naive subsets were comparably high. Naive cells that were CXCR3-negative or CXCR3-positive used TRBV-TRBJ genes alike, while memory cells diverged. TRB CDR3s of CXCR3-positive naive cells were more hydrophobic than those of CXCR3-negative naive cells.

Triplicate approximately 300,000-cell sorts were made of each CD8+ T cell subset. The sequencing input was naive CXCR3+ CD8+ T cells from blood. The subset denotes: CD45RO-CCR7+CD27+CD95- naive CD8+ T cells expressing CXCR3 (TNR3+). This clonotype was sampled from a human donor in good health. Some clones in this sample may be carry-over from other donors' samples. The chain links TRBV4-3 to TRBJ2-7; TCRdb outputs TRBD2, but without DNA this stays unchecked. The CDR3 region is CASSPWTSGGYEQYF.